Sequencing of this TCR beta chain was carried out in a study of response to subunit inactivated influenza vaccine. Study results and caveats: Few additional T cells are recruited per seasonal influenza vaccination, authors suggested.

The CDR3 runs to 15 residues. Germline CDR1 reads MDHEN; CDR2 reads SYDVKM. Losses at the gene ends were 7 bases for V and 0 bases for J; bases not matched to a gene: 7. TCRdb reprocessed the RT-PCR reads via MiXCR and lists one record per CDR3 protein. The sample holds hundreds of thousands of distinct CDR3 sequences, about 11% seen once. Concerning this clonotype itself: Its antigen is not known.

The TCR was taken from a man over 45 who received an inactivated influenza vaccine. The material sequenced was PBMCs from blood, taken on the day of vaccination. This chain uses TRBV28 with TRBJ2-7; TRBD2 matches at 9 bases. This chain's CDR3 is CASTLVSGSSYEQYF. DNA of the CDR3: TGTGCCAGCACCCTTGTTAGCGGGAGCTCCTACGAGCAGTACTTC.